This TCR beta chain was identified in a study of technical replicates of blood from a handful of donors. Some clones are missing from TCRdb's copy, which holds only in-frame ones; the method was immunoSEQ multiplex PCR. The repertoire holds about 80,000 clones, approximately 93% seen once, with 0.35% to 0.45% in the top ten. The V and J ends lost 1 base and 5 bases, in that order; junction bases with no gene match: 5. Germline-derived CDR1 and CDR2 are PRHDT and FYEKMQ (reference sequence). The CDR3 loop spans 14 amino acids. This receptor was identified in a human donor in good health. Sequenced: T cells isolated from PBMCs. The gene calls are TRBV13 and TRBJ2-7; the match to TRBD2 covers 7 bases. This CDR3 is CASSLVSGINEQYF. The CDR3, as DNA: TGTGCCAGCAGCTTAGTCAGCGGGATCAACGAGCAGTACTTC.